The rows below give T cell receptor beta chains drawn from one sample of a study of blood T cell repertoires in COVID-19. Data came from immunoSEQ multiplex PCR; TCRdb stores just in-frame clones and leaves some out. The table includes 75,000 or so clones, 84% detected once. Sequencing was carried out using peripheral blood. These receptors were obtained from a man between 45 and 60 years old with acute or convalescent COVID-19. The CDR3 runs from the conserved cysteine through the conserved F or W. The D gene is left open where the match is weak. Size is omitted from some rows. Given values are once, few, many or a class for expanded clones.

v_gene	d_gene	j_gene	abundance	CDR3nt	CDR3aa
TRBV25-1	NA	TRBJ1-5	NA	TGTGCCAGCAGTGAAACAGGTGATGGGCCCCAGCATTTT	CASSETGDGPQHF
TRBV29-1	TRBD1	TRBJ2-7	NA	TGCAGCGTCGAAACAGGGGATTGGTACGAGCAGTACTTC	CSVETGDWYEQYF
TRBV20-1	TRBD1	TRBJ2-3	NA	TGCAGTGCTAGTGGGGACAGGGGGCTTACAGATACGCAGTATTTT	CSASGDRGLTDTQYF
TRBV7-8	TRBD1	TRBJ1-2	once	TGTGCCAGCAGCCGGACAGGGGGGTATGGCTACACCTTC	CASSRTGGYGYTF
TRBV6-5	NA	TRBJ2-2	NA	TGTGCCAGCAGTACCGCACGGAGGGGCTGGGGGGAGCTGTTTTTT	CASSTARRGWGELFF
TRBV3-1/TRBV3-2	NA	TRBJ1-1	NA	TGTGCCAGCAGCCAAGCGGGTGCGGGGCCCAACACTGAAGCTTTCTTT	CASSQAGAGPNTEAFF
TRBV4-1	NA	TRBJ2-2	NA	TGCGCCAGCAGCCAAGCCCCCTTAGCGGCCTCGAACACCGGGGAGCTGTTTTTT	CASSQAPLAASNTGELFF
TRBV3-1/TRBV3-2	NA	TRBJ1-6	once	TGTGCCAGCAGCCAACTCCGCGGGAGCTCACCCCTCCACTTT	CASSQLRGSSPLHF
TRBV5-1	TRBD2	TRBJ2-1	NA	TGCGCCAGCAGCGCAGGACTAGCGAGCTCCTACAATGAGCAGTTCTTC	CASSAGLASSYNEQFF
TRBV4-3	NA	TRBJ1-1	once	TGCGCCAGCAGCCAGACAAGTTTAACTGAAGCTTTCTTT	CASSQTSLTEAFF
TRBV30	TRBD1	TRBJ1-4	NA	TGTGCCTGCCTCGGGGGACAGGGAGGTGAAAAACTGTTTTTT	CACLGGQGGEKLFF
TRBV29-1	NA	TRBJ2-3	once	TGCAGCGTTGAAGATCAGGGACACGATTCCACAGATACGCAGTATTTT	CSVEDQGHDSTDTQYF
TRBV4-1	TRBD2	TRBJ2-5	NA	TGCGCCAGCAGCCAACGACTAGCGGGAGGGCGGGAGACCCAGTACTTC	CASSQRLAGGRETQYF
TRBV19	TRBD1	TRBJ1-4	medium-sized	TGTGCCAGTAACGACAGGGGGGTTTCGGCGGGTCGGTTTGATGCAGAAAAACTGTTTTTT	CASNDRGVSAGRFDAEKLFF
TRBV7-2	NA	TRBJ1-1	NA	TGTGCCAGCAGGGCAGGGCTAAACACTGAAGCTTTCTTT	CASRAGLNTEAFF
TRBV28	NA	TRBJ1-2	NA	TGTGCCAGCAGTTCCACAAGCAGGGGCGGTGGCTACACCTTT	CASSSTSRGGGYTF
TRBV7-3	TRBD1	TRBJ2-1	NA	TGTGCCAGCAGTTACGAGGGACAGCCCTACAATGAGCAGTTCTTC	CASSYEGQPYNEQFF
TRBV30	NA	TRBJ2-3	NA	TGTGCCTGGAGTCCCCCGGGGGATACGCAGTATTTT	CAWSPPGDTQYF
TRBV18	NA	TRBJ2-2	NA	TGTGCCAGCTCACCACAGGGGCTCGGGGAGCTGTTTTTT	CASSPQGLGELFF
TRBV5-1	NA	TRBJ2-5	NA	TGCGCCAGCAGACTACAGGAGCGCCTTTTAGGGACCCAGTACTTC	CASRLQERLLGTQYF
TRBV27	TRBD2	TRBJ2-7	NA	TGTGCCAGCAGTTCACCCCTGGCGGGAGTCGGCCACGAGCAGTACTTC	CASSSPLAGVGHEQYF
TRBV30	NA	TRBJ2-7	NA	TGTGCCTGGAGTGTAGGGGCAGTCTACGAGCAGTACTTC	CAWSVGAVYEQYF
TRBV7-3	NA	TRBJ2-3	NA	TGTGCCAGCAGCTTAACCAACAGGGATACGCAGTATTTT	CASSLTNRDTQYF
TRBV3-1/TRBV3-2	NA	TRBJ2-7	NA	TGTGCCAGCAGCCAAGTTCCGGGACACCCTTCCGAGCAGTACTTC	CASSQVPGHPSEQYF
TRBV7-2	TRBD1	TRBJ1-2	NA	TGTGCCAGCAGCGCTGCCGGGACAGCTAACTATGGCTACACCTTC	CASSAAGTANYGYTF
TRBV7-9	NA	TRBJ1-5	NA	TGTGCCAGCAGCCCGGGGGGTGTCTCCCAGCATTTT	CASSPGGVSQHF
TRBV7-2	NA	TRBJ1-1	NA	TGTGCCAGCAGCTTGTCGGGGGGCATGAACACTGAAGCTTTCTTT	CASSLSGGMNTEAFF
TRBV7-2	NA	TRBJ2-5	NA	TGTGCCAGCAGCCTGGCTGGCAGGGGCAACGGGGAGACCCAGTACTTC	CASSLAGRGNGETQYF
TRBV24-1	NA	TRBJ2-1	NA	TGTGCCACCAGTGATCAAGGGACACCCGTGGCCGACAATGAGCAGTTCTTC	CATSDQGTPVADNEQFF
TRBV2	TRBD1	TRBJ2-2	NA	TGTGCCAGCAAGCGGACAGGGGGTAACACCGGGGAGCTGTTTTTT	CASKRTGGNTGELFF
TRBV7-2	NA	TRBJ2-5	NA	TGTGCCAGCAGCTTAAACAACCAAGAGACCCAGTACTTC	CASSLNNQETQYF
TRBV6-5	NA	TRBJ1-1	NA	TGTGCCAGCAGCCACAGGGCGAACACTGAAGCTTTCTTT	CASSHRANTEAFF
TRBV27	TRBD1	TRBJ1-1	NA	TGTGCCAGCAGTTTATCGACAGGGGGCTACACTGAAGCTTTCTTT	CASSLSTGGYTEAFF
TRBV18	TRBD1	TRBJ1-6	once	TGTGCCAGCTCACCCCGGACAGGGAGGGACTCACCCCTCCACTTT	CASSPRTGRDSPLHF
TRBV5-1	TRBD1	TRBJ2-7	once	TGCGCCAGCAGCTTGGTAGCCGGACAGGGTTACGAGCAGTACTTC	CASSLVAGQGYEQYF
TRBV6-5	TRBD1	TRBJ1-6	NA	TGTGCCAGCAGTTACTCGGGACAGGGGACTCCAATACTCCACTTT	CASSYSGQGTPILHF
TRBV19	NA	TRBJ1-4	NA	TGTGCCAGTAGTATTAGGGACGGAGCGGGGGAAAAACTGTTTTTT	CASSIRDGAGEKLFF
TRBV7-9	NA	TRBJ2-7	NA	TGTGCCAGCAGTACTGTCCACGAGCAGTACTTC	CASSTVHEQYF
TRBV4-3	TRBD1	TRBJ2-7	NA	TGCGCCAGCAGCCAAGAGAGGACAGGGTACTACTACGAGCAGTACTTC	CASSQERTGYYYEQYF
TRBV7-2	TRBD2	TRBJ2-5	NA	TGTGCCAGCAGCCCCCAAGGACTAGTAGAGACCCAGTACTTC	CASSPQGLVETQYF
TRBV19	TRBD1	TRBJ1-1	NA	TGTGCCAGTACTCCAGGGGGCGCGGTCACTGAAGCTTTCTTT	CASTPGGAVTEAFF
TRBV6-5	TRBD2	TRBJ2-5	NA	TGTGCCAGCAGTTACTCCGGGACTAGCGGGAAAGAGACCCAGTACTTC	CASSYSGTSGKETQYF
TRBV6-1	TRBD1	TRBJ2-1	once	TGTGCCAGCAGTGAATCGGCCGGGACAGGGCCGAATGAGCAGTTCTTC	CASSESAGTGPNEQFF
TRBV10-3	NA	TRBJ2-5	NA	TGTGCCATCAGTCAAGGGGGAACTTTACAAGAGACCCAGTACTTC	CAISQGGTLQETQYF
TRBV7-2	NA	TRBJ2-7	few	TGTGCCAGCAGCCCAAACCCAGGGGACGAGCAGTACTTC	CASSPNPGDEQYF
TRBV4-1	NA	TRBJ2-5	NA	TGCGCCAGCAGCCAAGCGGCGGGGTACCAAGAGACCCAGTACTTC	CASSQAAGYQETQYF
TRBV27	NA	TRBJ2-2	NA	TGTGCCAGCAGTCAACGGCAGGACACCGGGGAGCTGTTTTTT	CASSQRQDTGELFF